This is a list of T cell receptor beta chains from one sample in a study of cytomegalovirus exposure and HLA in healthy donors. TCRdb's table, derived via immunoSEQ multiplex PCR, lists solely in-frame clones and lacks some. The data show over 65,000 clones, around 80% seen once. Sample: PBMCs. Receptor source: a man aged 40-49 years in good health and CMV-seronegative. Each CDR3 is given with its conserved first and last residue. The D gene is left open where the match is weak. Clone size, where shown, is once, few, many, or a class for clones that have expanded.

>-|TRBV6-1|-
CASTQDRETYGYTF
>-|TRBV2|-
CASSGSVGVQGGELFF
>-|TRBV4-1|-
CASSQVTGGRGDTQYF
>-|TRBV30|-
CAWNRATEAFF
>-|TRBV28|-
CASRRTLTGELFF
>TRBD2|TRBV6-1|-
CASSLTSGRTYEQYF
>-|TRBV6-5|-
CASSYREQPYEQYF
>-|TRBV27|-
CASSLSARNTEAFF
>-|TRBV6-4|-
CASSDSGSPTEAFF
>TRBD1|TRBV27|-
CASSLRGLNTEAFF
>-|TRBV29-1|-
CSAATVSNQPQHF
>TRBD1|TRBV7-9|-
CASSPWDSEAFF
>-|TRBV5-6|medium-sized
CASSSAGAETQYF
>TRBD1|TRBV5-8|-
CASSLQGVWDAEAFF
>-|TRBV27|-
CASSLEGTRGDTQYF
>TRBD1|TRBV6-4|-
CASSETPTGGSGANVLTF
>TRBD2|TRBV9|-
CASSVEGLAGAEQYF
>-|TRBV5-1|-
CASSGAYEQYF
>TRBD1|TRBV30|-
CAWGAGQGQGYGYTF
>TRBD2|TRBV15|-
CATSSLGRGTGELFF
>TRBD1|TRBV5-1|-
CASSRGQGNTEAFF
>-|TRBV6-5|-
CASSYSGVNTEAFF
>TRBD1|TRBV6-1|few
CASTISTGGLEQYF
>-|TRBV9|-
CASSVEERDTEAFF
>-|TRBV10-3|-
CAIRTGSYNEQFF
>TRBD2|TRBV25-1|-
CASSESIGGSNTGELFF
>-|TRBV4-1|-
CASSQDPNRGVGEKLFF
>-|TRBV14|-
CASSQGSGGGQPQHF
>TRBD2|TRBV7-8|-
CASSSQLGGGGDTQYF